The entry below gives a single T cell receptor beta chain sequence along with its context. The sample is drawn from a study of OX40 agonist ivuxolimab in advanced cancers. Study-wide context: In this cohort, patients received ivuxolimab, an agonistic anti-OX40 (CD134) antibody.

Profiling relied on immunoSEQ multiplex PCR, and the TCRdb table lists in-frame clones only, not all of them. The repertoire holds tens of thousands of clones, with 90% as singletons. Trimming took 0 bases from V and 3 from J; bases not matched to a gene: 8. The CDR3 sequence is 17 residues long. CDR1 and CDR2 (germline): LGHNA, YNFKEQ. The chain recombines TRBV4-2 with TRBJ2-1, with 7 bases lining up with TRBD1. The sequence came from an adult with an advanced solid tumor such as melanoma, head and neck, liver or kidney cancer. The sample was CD4+ or CD8+ T cells sorted from blood, taken in a trial of the OX40 agonist ivuxolimab. The CDR3 loop is CASSQDHASGGYNEQFF. The CDR3 DNA sequence: TGTGCCAGCAGCCAAGATCATGCGTCAGGGGGCTACAATGAGCAGTTCTTC.